The 29 T cell receptor beta chains given below trace back to one sample, sequenced in a study of cytomegalovirus exposure and HLA in healthy donors. The primer mix had 60 Vbeta and 13 Jbeta primers. Profiling relied on immunoSEQ multiplex PCR, and the TCRdb table lists in-frame clones only, not all of them. The sample has over 150,000 clones; 80% are singletons. What was sequenced was PBMCs. Receptors were obtained from a man aged 25-45 years in good health and CMV-seropositive.

V usage is TRBV5-6 and J usage is TRBJ2-5; D perhaps matches TRBD2 (5 bases). The J call may be wrong; the DNA end is better matched by TRBJ2-7. This CDR3 comprises 16 residues. Germline CDR1 is SGHDT and CDR2 is YYEEEE. CDR3 protein: CASSLAAGSYSYEQYF. Here the CDR3 DNA reads TGTGCCAGCAGCTTGGCCGCGGGCAGTTACTCCTACGAGCAGTACTTC.

This rearrangement joins TRBV19 to TRBJ1-2; D not certain. This CDR3 comprises 13 residues. Trimming stripped 3 bases from V and 2 bases from J, with 7 bases between. The V gene's germline CDR1 is LNHDA and CDR2 SQIVND (reference sequence). CDR3 in DNA: TGTGCCAGTAGTATGAACAGAAACTATGGCTACACCTTC. The encoded protein is CASSMNRNYGYTF.

This chain connects TRBV12-2 to TRBJ1-2; the D segment call TRBD1 is taken from the table without a DNA check. TRBV12-2 is a listed pseudogene. The CDR3 is made up of 17 amino acids. CDR3 residues: CASRLVGTGFIVDGYTF. DNA of the CDR3: TGTGCAAGTCGCTTAGTGGGGACAGGGTTTATTGTGGATGGCTACACCTTC.

Comment on this clone: A read error may account for a junction end that differs from germline. Other DNA sequences in this sample translate to the same CDR3. V usage is TRBV6-5 and J usage is TRBJ2-7; 9 bases match TRBD1. The CDR3 has 14 amino acids. CDR1 MNHEY and CDR2 SVGAGI come from the germline V gene. For the CDR3, the DNA is TGTGCTAGCAGCCCGGGACAGGGTCTGCCCGGGCAGTACTTC. This codes for CASSPGQGLPGQYF.

This sequence joins TRBV11-2 and TRBJ1-1; D gene ambiguous. This CDR3 is built from 14 residues. The germline V gene encodes CDR1 SGHAT and CDR2 FQNNGV. Trimming pared 4 bases from V and 0 bases from J, leaving 9 bases between. CDR3 in amino acids: CASSSAVMNTEAFF. Written as DNA, the CDR3 is TGTGCCAGCAGCTCCGCAGTCATGAACACTGAAGCTTTCTTT.

The V gene is TRBV9, the J gene TRBJ2-3; no clear D. Trimming took 4 bases from V and 5 from J, leaving 8 bases between them. The CDR3 length is 12 residues. Per the germline V gene, CDR1 is SGDLS and CDR2 is YYNGEE. The CDR3 sequence: CASSPRGDTQYF. The CDR3 DNA sequence: TGTGCCAGCAGCCCCAGAGGAGATACGCAGTATTTT.

This chain uses TRBV9 with TRBJ1-3, with 7 positions matching TRBD1. Germline CDR1 is SGDLS and CDR2 is YYNGEE. V gave up 3 bases and J gave up 1 base; unmatched junction bases: 4. This CDR3 is 15 amino acids long. The CDR3 spells CASSALGQSGNTIYF. The CDR3 DNA follows: TGTGCCAGCAGCGCCTTGGGACAGTCTGGAAACACCATATATTTT. Together with reference TRBV9 and TRBJ1-3, the CDR3 gives the full variable domain: DSGVTQTPKHLITATGQRVTLRCSPRSGDLSVYWYQQSLDQGLQFLIQYYNGEERAKGNILERFSAQQFPDLHSELNLSSLELGDSALYFCASSALGQSGNTIYFGEGSWLTVV.

This clone was detected only once. The gene calls are TRBV19 and TRBJ1-5; D is perhaps TRBD1 (6 bases). Deletions cut 5 bases from V and 0 bases from J, with 14 bases between. The CDR3 length is 16 residues. CDR1 is LNHDA, CDR2 SQIVND, per germline (reference sequence). The CDR3 DNA is TGTGCCAGTAGTGTGCCCAGAGGGGGTAGCAATCAGCCCCAGCATTTT. This encodes CASSVPRGGSNQPQHF.

The sample holds one count of this clone. The chain carries TRBV2 and TRBJ2-2; perhaps TRBD2 as D (7 bases). Germline V lookup: CDR1 SNHLY, CDR2 FYNNEI. The CDR3 is made up of 18 amino acids. Trimming pared 4 bases from V and 1 base from J, leaving 19 bases between. CDR3 sequence (DNA): TGTGCCAGCAGTGTTCCTTTCCAGGGGAGGGAGAACACCGGGGAGCTGTTTTTT. As protein: CASSVPFQGRENTGELFF. The whole variable domain, remainder taken from reference TRBV2 and TRBJ2-2, is EPEVTQTPSHQVTQMGQEVILRCVPISNHLYFYWYRQILGQKVEFLVSFYNNEISEKSEIFDDQFSVERPDGSNFTLKIRSTKLEDSAMYFCASSVPFQGRENTGELFFGEGSRLTVL.

The rearrangement joins TRBV9 to TRBJ2-2; D uncertain. This CDR3 is built from 16 residues. V was pared by 0 bases and J by 4 bases, with 13 bases between. The germline V gene encodes CDR1 SGDLS and CDR2 YYNGEE. This CDR3 reads CASSVGVQVATGELFF. DNA of the CDR3: TGTGCCAGCAGCGTAGGAGTTCAGGTGGCCACCGGGGAGCTGTTTTTT.

V and J are TRBV4-3 and TRBJ2-1; TRBD2 matches at 8 bases. The CDR3 covers 16 residues. Germline loops: CDR1 LGHNA, CDR2 YSLEER. J gave up 5 bases and V 0 bases, and 6 bases lay outside the gene matches. The CDR3 DNA sequence: TGCGCCAGCAGCCAAGAGGGCGGGGGGCCCCACAATGAGCAGTTCTTC. Encoded protein: CASSQEGGGPHNEQFF.

The V call is TRBV11-3, the J call TRBJ2-1, with 12 nucleotides matching TRBD2. Germline V gives CDR1 SGHNT, CDR2 YENEEA. The CDR3 has 16 amino acids. The V and J ends lost 1 base and 8 bases, in that order; junction bases with no gene match: 6. The CDR3, as DNA: TGTGCCAGCAGCTTAGGGACTAGCGGGATCTTTGATGAGCAGTTCTTC. The encoded protein is CASSLGTSGIFDEQFF.

The chain uses TRBV5-1 and TRBJ2-3, with TRBD1 matching 8 bases. The CDR3 has 17 amino acids. Looked up from germline, CDR1 is SGHRS and CDR2 is YFSETQ. After removal of 2 bases from V and 2 bases from J, the junction contained 10 bases not matched to a gene. CDR3 DNA sequence: TGCGCCAGCAGCTTCTTTTACGGGCAGGGGGCCACAGATACGCAGTATTTT. Protein: CASSFFYGQGATDTQYF.

The chain is built from TRBV27 and TRBJ1-1, with TRBD1 as a possible D gene (6 bases). The CDR3 runs 13 residues. CDR1 MNHEY and CDR2 SMNVEV come from the germline V gene (reference sequence). V was trimmed by 6 bases and J by 1 base, leaving 9 bases between them. The CDR3 bases are TGTGCCAGCAGGCCACAGGGGAACACTGAAGCTTTCTTT. As protein: CASRPQGNTEAFF.

The chain has TRBV5-1 and TRBJ2-1; 13 bases map to TRBD2. The CDR3 has 15 residues. CDR1 and CDR2 (germline): SGHRS, YFSETQ. Trimming took 3 bases from V and 6 from J; bases not matched to a gene: 3. The CDR3, as DNA: TGCGCCAGCAGCTCCGGGACTAGCGGGGTCAATGAGCAGTTCTTC. As protein: CASSSGTSGVNEQFF.

As to this clone: Other DNA variants within this sample encode the same CDR3. The chain employs TRBV10-1 and TRBJ2-3; 7 bases are shared with TRBD2. V lost 0 bases and J lost 5; bases outside the gene matches: 5. The CDR3 is 15 residues long. Germline CDR1 and CDR2: WNHNN and SYGVQD (reference sequence). The CDR3 reads CASSESRGGGDTQYF. For the CDR3, the DNA is TGCGCCAGCAGTGAGTCGCGCGGGGGAGGAGATACGCAGTATTTT.

V is TRBV5-6 and J is TRBJ2-7; possibly TRBD1 for D (6 bases). From germline, CDR1 is SGHDT and CDR2 YYEEEE. The CDR3 covers 13 residues. Trimming shortened V by 3 bases and J by 4 bases, and 11 bases separated the two germline ends. CDR3 DNA: TGTGCCAGCAGCTCCGGACAGTTTTACGAGCAGTACTTC. This codes for CASSSGQFYEQYF.

The gene calls are TRBV4-1 and TRBJ2-1; D gene unclear. This CDR3 is built from 12 residues. V lost 5 bases, J lost 9 bases, and 11 bases lay in between. In germline, CDR1 is MGHRA, CDR2 YSYEKL. The DNA for the CDR3 is TGCGCCAGCAGCTCGATGCTAGGTGAGCAGTTCTTC. Translation gives CASSSMLGEQFF.

This chain connects TRBV5-1 to TRBJ2-7; 8 bases match TRBD2. Germline loops: CDR1 SGHRS, CDR2 YFSETQ. The CDR3 has 15 residues. After removal of 0 bases from V and 5 bases from J, the junction contained 7 bases not matched to a gene. The CDR3 DNA reads TGCGCCAGCAGCTTGGGATTAGCGGGAACCCACGAGCAGTACTTC. Translated: CASSLGLAGTHEQYF.

The chain combines TRBV7-2 with TRBJ1-1; D is ambiguous. The V end lost 4 bases, the J end lost 7 bases, and 13 bases lay between the germline ends. This CDR3 spans 13 amino acids. In germline, CDR1 is SGHTA, CDR2 FQGNSA. The CDR3 nucleotides read TGTGCCAGCAGCTCAGTAATGAGGCTTGAAGCTTTCTTT. Its translation is CASSSVMRLEAFF.

This clone was seen a handful of times. The identical CDR3 is also encoded by other nucleotide sequences in the sample. The genes are TRBV6-1 and TRBJ2-7; D remains ambiguous. Germline V gene sequence: CDR1 MNHNS, CDR2 SASEGT. The CDR3 is 10 amino acids. V was pared by 5 bases and J by 3 bases, with 2 bases between. The CDR3: CASSHYEQYF. In DNA, the CDR3 is TGTGCCAGCAGTCACTACGAGCAGTACTTC.

The chain couples TRBV18 to TRBJ2-3; D gene ambiguous. The CDR3 consists of 12 residues. The germline gives CDR1 KGHSH, CDR2 LQKENI. The V gene lost 8 bases and the J gene lost 0 bases, with 6 bases spanning the gap. The CDR3 reads CASRYSTDTQYF. In DNA form, the CDR3 reads TGTGCCAGCCGCTATAGCACAGATACGCAGTATTTT.

V and J are TRBV18 and TRBJ1-3; TRBD1 aligns across 8 bases. Trimming took 2 bases from V and 2 from J; bases not matched to a gene: 2. CDR3 size: 15 residues. CDR1 is KGHSH, CDR2 LQKENI, per germline. DNA of the CDR3: TGTGCCAGCTCACCAAGACAGGGGACTGGAAACACCATATATTTT. This sequence encodes CASSPRQGTGNTIYF.

This chain uses TRBV10-3 with TRBJ2-3, with D tentatively TRBD1 (6 bases). Germline V gene sequence: CDR1 ENHRY, CDR2 SYGVKD. CDR3 size: 13 residues. V was cut by 8 bases and J by 1 base, with 10 bases left in between. CDR3 nucleotides: TGTGCCATCGCAAACAGGGGCACAGATACGCAGTATTTT. Translated, it gives CAIANRGTDTQYF.

The rearrangement uses TRBV28 and TRBJ2-2; 9 bases are a match to TRBD1. With V trimmed by 8 bases and J by 6 bases, 7 bases remained unmatched. This CDR3 region has 14 residues. Germline-derived CDR1 and CDR2 are MDHEN and SYDVKM. The CDR3 DNA reads as TGTGCCAGCCTAGACAGGGGGGTGGCCGGGGAGCTGTTTTTT. Protein: CASLDRGVAGELFF. Full variable domain (outside the CDR3, taken from reference TRBV28 and TRBJ2-2): DVKVTQSSRYLVKRTGEKVFLECVQDMDHENMFWYRQDPGLGLRLIYFSYDVKMKEKGDIPEGYSVSREKKERFSLILESASTNQTSMYLCASLDRGVAGELFFGEGSRLTVL.

The chain has TRBV23-1 and TRBJ1-3; the D is unclear. TRBV23-1 is known as an ORF, though its function is uncertain. CDR3 length: 18 residues. With 0 bases removed from V and 0 bases from J, the gap between germline ends came to 15 bases. The CDR3 DNA is TGCGCCAGCAGTCAATCGGGGAGGAAGGCGTACTCTGGAAACACCATATATTTT. Protein sequence: CASSQSGRKAYSGNTIYF.

The V and J genes are TRBV18 and TRBJ2-5; 8 bases are shared with TRBD1. The J segment lost 4 bases and the V segment lost 4 bases, leaving 8 bases of the junction unmatched. Per the germline V gene, CDR1 is KGHSH and CDR2 is LQKENI. This CDR3 region has 15 residues. The CDR3 nucleotides read TGTGCCAGCTCACTACAGGACAGGGCGGTAGAGACCCAGTACTTC. Protein sequence: CASSLQDRAVETQYF.

The gene calls are TRBV6-1 and TRBJ1-5; D is undetermined. Germline assignment: CDR1 MNHNS and CDR2 SASEGT. Trimming took 4 bases from V and 0 from J, leaving 10 bases between them. The CDR3 contains 15 residues. The CDR3 sequence: CASSALGDSNQPQHF. The CDR3 DNA sequence: TGTGCCAGCAGTGCTTTAGGAGATAGCAATCAGCCCCAGCATTTT.

This chain connects TRBV7-3 to TRBJ2-3; 9 bases match TRBD1. Germline lookup yields CDR1 SGHTA and CDR2 FQGTGA. The length of the CDR3 is 16 residues. Trimming cost V 0 bases and J 2 bases; bases outside gene matches: 3. The DNA for the CDR3 is TGTGCCAGCAGCTTAACCCGGGACAGGGCCACAGATACGCAGTATTTT. Its translation is CASSLTRDRATDTQYF.